Shown below are 30 T cell receptor beta chains from a single sample sequenced in a study of blood T cell repertoires in COVID-19. Repertoires were generated with immunoSEQ multiplex PCR, while TCRdb's copy carries only in-frame clones and drops some. This sample has about 130,000 clones, with approximately 83% found just once. The sample was PBMCs or T cells enriched from blood (not recorded which). The receptors were gathered from a man aged 45-65 years who had recovered from COVID-19.

This chain's CDR3 is CASSTYGTGVYQPQHF. The CDR3 coding sequence is TGTGCCAGTAGTACCTACGGGACAGGGGTTTATCAGCCCCAGCATTTT. The J gene is TRBJ1-5, the V gene TRBV19; 10 positions agree with TRBD1. Germline V gives CDR1 LNHDA, CDR2 SQIVND (reference sequence). Unmatched junction bases numbered 8, after V lost 4 bases and J lost 5 bases. The CDR3 has 16 residues.

Only a few counts were recorded for this clone. The chain uses TRBV3-1 (or the pseudogene TRBV3-2) and TRBJ1-6, with D unresolved. This CDR3 contains 14 residues. CDR1 and CDR2 (germline): LGHDT, YNNKEL (reference sequence). Trimming removed 7 bases at V and 7 bases at J, with 14 bases between. CDR3 region: CASTNVAANSPLHF. As DNA, the CDR3 is TGTGCCAGCACTAATGTGGCGGCGAATTCACCCCTCCACTTT.

The CDR3 region has the DNA TGTGCCACCCGATTGGGACAGCTCACTGAAGCTTTCTTT. Translation gives CATRLGQLTEAFF. The chain is built from TRBV10-3 and TRBJ1-1; 7 nucleotides line up with TRBD1. With V trimmed by 10 bases and J by 4 bases, 9 bases remained unmatched. This CDR3 is built from 13 residues. CDR1 ENHRY and CDR2 SYGVKD come from the germline V gene.

The rearrangement links TRBV13 to TRBJ2-7, with D unresolved. This CDR3 region has 11 residues. Germline V CDR1 and CDR2: PRHDT, FYEKMQ (reference sequence). V lost 8 bases to trimming and J lost 3 bases, with 8 bases between them. CDR3 bases: TGTGCCAGCGGTGGCCTCTACGAGCAGTACTTC. Translating it yields CASGGLYEQYF.

The chain joins TRBV19 to TRBJ1-4, with a weak D call TRBD1 (6 bases). Germline V gene data show CDR1 as LNHDA and CDR2 as SQIVND (reference sequence). The CDR3 totals 20 residues. V was shortened by 3 bases and J by 0 bases, with 23 bases between the two germline ends. CDR3 sequence (DNA): TGTGCCAGTAGTATCCCCAGGCTAGCAGGGGAATGGGCAACTAATGAAAAACTGTTTTTT. Residues: CASSIPRLAGEWATNEKLFF.

V is TRBV24-1 and J is TRBJ2-5; TRBD1 matches 11 bases. The CDR3 extends over 15 amino acids. Germline CDR1 is KGHDR and CDR2 is SFDVKD. Trimming took 6 bases from V and 5 from J; bases not matched to a gene: 7. The DNA of the CDR3 is TGTGCCACCAGTAAGGACAGGGGGCAGGAGGAGACCCAGTACTTC. Translation gives CATSKDRGQEETQYF.

This clone was recorded a few times. The chain carries TRBV4-3 and TRBJ1-3, with D perhaps matching TRBD1 (5 bases). The germline gives CDR1 LGHNA, CDR2 YSLEER. The V end lost 3 bases, the J end lost 3 bases, and 15 bases lay between the germline ends. The CDR3 spans 16 residues. CDR3 in DNA: TGCGCCAGCAGCCAGAACTCGGGGGGGAGTGGAAACACCATATATTTT. Translation: CASSQNSGGSGNTIYF.

The V call is TRBV4-3, the J call TRBJ2-1, with TRBD1 as a possible D gene (6 bases). Per germline, CDR1 LGHNA and CDR2 YSLEER. The CDR3 spans 17 residues. V lost 6 bases to trimming and J lost 5 bases, with 23 bases between them. The CDR3 spells CASRPQGNVALNNEQFF. CDR3 nucleotides: TGCGCCAGCAGGCCCCAGGGGAACGTAGCCCTCAACAATGAGCAGTTCTTC.

The chain carries TRBV5-1 and TRBJ2-5; TRBD2 matches at 12 bases. There are 16 residues in the CDR3. Germline V gene data show CDR1 as SGHRS and CDR2 as YFSETQ. Losses at the gene ends were 3 bases for V and 5 bases for J; bases not matched to a gene: 8. This chain's CDR3 is CASSYLTSGGGETQYF. The CDR3 DNA follows: TGCGCCAGCAGCTATCTGACTAGCGGGGGCGGGGAGACCCAGTACTTC.

The J gene is TRBJ2-5, the V gene TRBV5-4; 10 bases map to TRBD2. Germline V CDR1 and CDR2: SGHNT, YYREEE (reference sequence). V lost 4 bases and J lost 3; bases outside the gene matches: 9. The CDR3 totals 16 residues. DNA for the CDR3: TGTGCCAGCAGCCCCCCCCAGCGGGGGGGGGAAGAGACCCAGTACTTC. Translating it yields CASSPPQRGGEETQYF.

The gene calls are TRBV29-1 and TRBJ2-2; 12 bases map to TRBD1. There are 16 residues in the CDR3. The J segment lost 7 bases and the V segment lost 2 bases, leaving 8 bases of the junction unmatched. Germline values: CDR1 SQVTM, CDR2 ANQGSEA. DNA of the CDR3: TGCAGCGTTGAAACATCGGGACAGGGGGCGAACGGGGAGCTGTTTTTT. It encodes CSVETSGQGANGELFF.

V gene TRBV4-3 combines with J gene TRBJ1-4; perhaps TRBD1 as D (6 bases). Deletions cut 4 bases from V and 8 bases from J, with 17 bases between. CDR1 and CDR2 (germline): LGHNA, YSLEER. The CDR3 length is 15 residues. The CDR3 loop reads CASSPGGRGEEKLFF. The CDR3 DNA reads TGCGCCAGCAGCCCCGGAGGCAGGGGCGAAGAAAAACTGTTTTTT.

This chain connects TRBV30 to TRBJ2-5, with D perhaps matching TRBD2 (5 bases). Germline V gene data show CDR1 as GTSNPN and CDR2 as SVGIG (reference sequence). The CDR3 is 14 residues long. V was cut by 0 bases and J by 2 bases, with 10 bases left in between. CDR3 sequence (DNA): TGTGCCTGGAGTGTAGTGGGCGGGCAAGAGACCCAGTACTTC. It is translated as CAWSVVGGQETQYF.

The rearrangement uses TRBV5-4 and TRBJ2-6; TRBD1 is a possible D gene (6 bases). The CDR3 runs to 17 residues. Germline values: CDR1 SGHNT, CDR2 YYREEE (reference sequence). V was shortened by 0 bases and J by 2 bases, with 12 bases between the two germline ends. The CDR3 loop is CASSLGRTGPGANVLTF. The CDR3, as DNA: TGTGCCAGCAGCTTGGGACGCACAGGGCCTGGGGCCAACGTCCTGACTTTC.

The chain combines TRBV5-1 with TRBJ2-2; D is unresolved. The CDR3 sequence is 18 residues long. The V gene's germline CDR1 is SGHRS and CDR2 YFSETQ. V was shortened by 2 bases and J by 0 bases, with 17 bases between the two germline ends. Here the CDR3 reads CASSFSPAAGANTGELFF. The CDR3 DNA sequence: TGCGCCAGCAGCTTTTCCCCTGCTGCAGGCGCGAACACCGGGGAGCTGTTTTTT.

J is TRBJ1-1 and V is TRBV28; D not resolved. Germline assignment: CDR1 MDHEN and CDR2 SYDVKM. V lost 1 base to trimming and J lost 6 bases, with 18 bases between them. The CDR3 totals 16 residues. As DNA, the CDR3 is TGTGCCAGCAGTTTATTGACCGTGGGAGAGCGGCCTGAAGCTTTCTTT. Encoded protein: CASSLLTVGERPEAFF.

In this sample, this clone turned up once. Other DNA sequences in this specimen translate into the identical CDR3. The rearrangement uses TRBV5-1 and TRBJ2-5; 11 bases align to TRBD1. The V gene end was trimmed by 3 bases and the J gene end by 5 bases; junction bases not matched to a gene: 3. The CDR3 covers 14 residues. Germline V gene lookup returns CDR1 SGHRS and CDR2 YFSETQ. DNA of the CDR3: TGCGCCAGCAGCTCCGGACAGGGGGCCGAGACCCAGTACTTC. This translates into CASSSGQGAETQYF.

In this sample, this clone turned up a few times. The chain combines TRBV9 with TRBJ2-1; 11 bases map to TRBD2. Germline V gene data show CDR1 as SGDLS and CDR2 as YYNGEE. Trimming removed 0 bases from V and 6 bases from J; junction bases left unmatched: 5. The CDR3 has 16 residues. The CDR3 loop reads CASSVVGTSGLNEQFF. CDR3 DNA sequence: TGTGCCAGCAGCGTAGTGGGGACTAGCGGTCTCAATGAGCAGTTCTTC. Together with reference TRBV9 and TRBJ2-1, the CDR3 gives the full variable domain: DSGVTQTPKHLITATGQRVTLRCSPRSGDLSVYWYQQSLDQGLQFLIQYYNGEERAKGNILERFSAQQFPDLHSELNLSSLELGDSALYFCASSVVGTSGLNEQFFGPGTRLTVL.

This chain links TRBV6-5 with TRBJ1-3; D call uncertain. V was clipped by 6 bases and J by 2 bases, with 14 bases between them. The CDR3 is 15 amino acids. The germline V gene encodes CDR1 MNHEY and CDR2 SVGAGI. The CDR3 loop is CASSLSTVAGNTIYF. The CDR3 nucleotides read TGTGCCAGCAGCTTGTCGACTGTAGCTGGAAACACCATATATTTT.

The chain couples TRBV7-2 to TRBJ1-2; the D gene is possibly TRBD1 (6 bases). The CDR3 has 12 amino acids. Trimming removed 5 bases at V and 7 bases at J, with 11 bases between. Germline values: CDR1 SGHTA, CDR2 FQGNSA. The CDR3 loop is CASSSYRVGYTF. The CDR3, as DNA: TGTGCCAGCAGCAGTTACAGGGTTGGCTACACCTTC. Drawing the rest from reference TRBV7-2 and TRBJ1-2, the complete variable domain is GAGVSQSPSNKVTEKGKDVELRCDPISGHTALYWYRQSLGQGLEFLIYFQGNSAPDKSGLPSDRFSAERTGGSVSTLTIQRTQQEDSAVYLCASSSYRVGYTFGSGTRLTVV.

The J gene is TRBJ1-3, the V gene TRBV7-8; D uncertain. V was pared by 5 bases and J by 4 bases, with 12 bases between. Per germline, CDR1 SGHVS and CDR2 FQNEAQ. This CDR3 region has 14 residues. CDR3 DNA: TGTGCCAGCAGCGCCCAGAGGGTAGGAAACACCATATATTTT. Translating gives CASSAQRVGNTIYF.

The chain employs TRBV10-1 and TRBJ2-2; 10 positions match TRBD2. CDR1 is WNHNN and CDR2 is SYGVQD in the germline V gene (reference sequence). Trimming at V came to 3 bases and at J to 4 bases, leaving 5 bases not matched to a gene. The CDR3 is 16 residues long. CDR3 sequence (DNA): TGCGCCAGCAGTGAACTAGCGGGGTTGCGCACCGGGGAGCTGTTTTTT. Encoded protein: CASSELAGLRTGELFF.

This clone showed up just a few times. The chain recombines TRBV5-1 with TRBJ2-7; the match to TRBD2 covers 10 bases. Germline V lookup: CDR1 SGHRS, CDR2 YFSETQ. The CDR3 extends over 15 amino acids. Trimming at V came to 0 bases and at J to 2 bases, leaving 2 bases not matched to a gene. CDR3 protein: CASSLDSGGTYEQYF. The DNA of the CDR3 is TGCGCCAGCAGCTTGGATAGCGGGGGGACCTACGAGCAGTACTTC. The full variable domain, rest sourced from reference TRBV5-1 and TRBJ2-7, is KAGVTQTPRYLIKTRGQQVTLSCSPISGHRSVSWYQQTPGQGLQFLFEYFSETQRNKGNFPGRFSGRQFSNSRSEMNVSTLELGDSALYLCASSLDSGGTYEQYFGPGTRLTVT.

The gene calls are TRBV9 and TRBJ2-7; perhaps TRBD1 as D (6 bases). Germline CDR1 SGDLS, CDR2 YYNGEE. This CDR3 spans 16 amino acids. V gave up 0 bases and J gave up 0 bases, with 13 bases separating them. CDR3 protein: CASSVDRDTSSYEQYF. In DNA form, the CDR3 reads TGTGCCAGCAGCGTAGATAGGGACACGAGCTCCTACGAGCAGTACTTC.

This clone was detected only a few times. This chain joins TRBV5-1 and TRBJ2-2; 9 bases map to TRBD1. Germline-derived CDR1 and CDR2 are SGHRS and YFSETQ. V shed 4 bases and J 2 bases; nucleotides not matched to a gene: 9. This CDR3 is built from 17 residues. Here the CDR3 DNA reads TGCGCCAGCAGCCCCTACTCACAGGGGGCTAACACCGGGGAGCTGTTTTTT. This sequence encodes CASSPYSQGANTGELFF.

The rearrangement joins TRBV29-1 to TRBJ1-3; 7 bases agree with TRBD1. In germline, CDR1 is SQVTM, CDR2 ANQGSEA. CDR3 length: 14 residues. The V and J ends lost 6 bases and 0 bases, in that order; junction bases with no gene match: 5. The CDR3 protein is CSVSGGTSGNTIYF. The CDR3 region has the DNA TGCAGCGTGTCAGGGGGGACCTCTGGAAACACCATATATTTT.

The chain links TRBV5-1 to TRBJ1-1, with D tentatively TRBD1 (6 bases). V was trimmed by 4 bases and J by 4 bases, leaving 17 bases between them. The CDR3 runs to 15 residues. Germline lookup yields CDR1 SGHRS and CDR2 YFSETQ. This CDR3 reads CASSRPTGDVTEAFF. The CDR3, as DNA: TGCGCCAGCAGCCGACCGACAGGAGATGTCACTGAAGCTTTCTTT.

This clone has only a few counts. This sequence joins TRBV6-1 and TRBJ1-5; 9 bases match TRBD1. J gave up 1 base and V 0 bases, and 10 bases lay outside the gene matches. The CDR3 length is 19 residues. Germline V gene sequence: CDR1 MNHNS, CDR2 SASEGT. The CDR3 nucleotides are TGTGCCAGCAGTGAAGCTGGACAGGGGCCTTACCGAAGCAATCAGCCCCAGCATTTT. This translates into CASSEAGQGPYRSNQPQHF.

The V and J genes are TRBV2 and TRBJ2-5, with a tentative D call TRBD1 (7 bases). Trimming took 6 bases from V and 5 from J, leaving 13 bases between them. The CDR3 sequence is 13 residues long. The germline V gene has CDR1 SNHLY and CDR2 FYNNEI. CDR3 coding DNA: TGTGCCAGCAGGCCCAGGGGGGAGGAGACCCAGTACTTC. This codes for CASRPRGEETQYF.

This chain links TRBV4-3 with TRBJ2-2; a weak D match, TRBD1 (5 bases). This CDR3 comprises 16 residues. From germline, CDR1 is LGHNA and CDR2 YSLEER. The V end lost 4 bases, the J end lost 0 bases, and 12 bases lay between the germline ends. The CDR3: CASSLDSQANTGELFF. Here the CDR3 DNA reads TGCGCCAGCAGCCTCGACTCACAGGCGAACACCGGGGAGCTGTTTTTT.